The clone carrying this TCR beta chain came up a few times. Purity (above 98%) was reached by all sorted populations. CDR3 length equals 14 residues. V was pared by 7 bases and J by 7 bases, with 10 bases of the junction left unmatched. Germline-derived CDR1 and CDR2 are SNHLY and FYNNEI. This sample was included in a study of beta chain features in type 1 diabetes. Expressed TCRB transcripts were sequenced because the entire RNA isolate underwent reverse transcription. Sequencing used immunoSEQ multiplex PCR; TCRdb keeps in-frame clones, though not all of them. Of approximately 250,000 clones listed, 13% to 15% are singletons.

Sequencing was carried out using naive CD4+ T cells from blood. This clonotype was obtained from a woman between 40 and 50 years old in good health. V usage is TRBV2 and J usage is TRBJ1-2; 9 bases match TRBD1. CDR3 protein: CASKYLTGGFGYTF. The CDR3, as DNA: TGTGCCAGCAAATATCTGACAGGGGGATTTGGCTACACCTTC.